This T cell receptor (beta chain) was recorded in a study of neurological immune-mediated disorders. From germline, CDR1 is SGDLS and CDR2 YYNGEE. Trimming took off 2 bases at V and 3 bases at J, with 14 bases between the two ends. The CDR3 sequence is 15 residues long. With 10-nucleotide random UMIs included, cDNA was synthesized by 5'RACE. TCRdb passed the 5' RACE reads through MiXCR, listing each CDR3 protein once. The data show almost 30,000 distinct CDR3 sequences, 9% to 14% seen once. This clonotype was counted ten times or more. Its antigen is currently unknown. The unsorted libraries were prepared from 2 million PBMCs (stored at -80 C). Whole-study results and caveats: Expanded clones shared no CDR3 amino acid sequences across subjects, suggesting private repertoires in all groups.

The TCR comes from a woman aged 55-69 years in good health. The sequencing input was PBMCs. J is TRBJ1-2 and V is TRBV9; unclear D gene. The CDR3 region is CASSVGSNTDYGYTF. CDR3 sequence (DNA): TGTGCCAGCAGCGTTGGATCGAATACGGACTATGGCTACACCTTC.